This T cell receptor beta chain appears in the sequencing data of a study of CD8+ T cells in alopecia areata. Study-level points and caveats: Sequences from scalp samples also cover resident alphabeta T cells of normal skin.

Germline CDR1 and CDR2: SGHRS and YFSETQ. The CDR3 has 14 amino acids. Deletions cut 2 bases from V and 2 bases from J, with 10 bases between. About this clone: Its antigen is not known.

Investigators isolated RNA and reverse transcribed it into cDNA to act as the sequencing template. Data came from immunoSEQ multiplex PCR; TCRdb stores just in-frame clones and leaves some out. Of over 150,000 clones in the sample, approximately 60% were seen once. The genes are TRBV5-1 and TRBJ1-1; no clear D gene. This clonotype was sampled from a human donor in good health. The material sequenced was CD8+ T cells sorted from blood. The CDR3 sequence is CASSFTWVNTEAFF. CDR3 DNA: TGCGCCAGCAGCTTCACCTGGGTTAACACTGAAGCTTTCTTT. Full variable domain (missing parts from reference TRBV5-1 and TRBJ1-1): KAGVTQTPRYLIKTRGQQVTLSCSPISGHRSVSWYQQTPGQGLQFLFEYFSETQRNKGNFPGRFSGRQFSNSRSEMNVSTLELGDSALYLCASSFTWVNTEAFFGQGTRLTVV.